This T cell receptor beta chain originates from a study of Graves' ophthalmopathy and Graves' hyperthyroidism. CDR3 regions of TCR beta were amplified from RNA transcripts. A first-round RT-PCR used HTBI primers, followed by a second-round multiplex PCR. TCRdb processed the multiplex PCR reads anew with MiXCR; each CDR3 protein has one entry. Among 680,000 or so distinct CDR3 sequences, 20% to 25% were seen once, and the ten largest hold roughly 7.4%. This clonotype was recorded at least ten times. V was trimmed by 3 bases and J by 2 bases, leaving 11 bases between them. The CDR3 contains 14 residues. Per germline, CDR1 MDHEN and CDR2 SYDVKM.

V usage is TRBV28 and J usage is TRBJ2-7; no firm D call. The receptor's source is a woman aged 18-29 years with stable Graves' hyperthyroidism. Some clones in this sample may be carry-over from other donors' samples. The sequenced sample was peripheral blood. The CDR3 nucleotides read TGTGCCAGCAGTTTGCCGGTGTCACCCTACGAGCAGTACTTC. Encoded protein: CASSLPVSPYEQYF.